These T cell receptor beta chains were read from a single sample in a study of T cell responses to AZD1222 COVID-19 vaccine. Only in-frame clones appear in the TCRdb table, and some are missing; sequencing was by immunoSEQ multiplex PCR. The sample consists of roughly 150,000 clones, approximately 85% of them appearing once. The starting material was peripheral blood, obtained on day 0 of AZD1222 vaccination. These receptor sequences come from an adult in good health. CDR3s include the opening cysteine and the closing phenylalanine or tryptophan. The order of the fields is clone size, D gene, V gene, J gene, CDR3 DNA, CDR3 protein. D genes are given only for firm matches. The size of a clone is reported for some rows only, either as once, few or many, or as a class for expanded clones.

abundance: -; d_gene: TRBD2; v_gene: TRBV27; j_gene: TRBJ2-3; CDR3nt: TGTGCCAGCGTGAAAACTCCTCGAGGGCTAGCGGGAGTTCACCCTGCTGGAGATACGCAGTATTTT; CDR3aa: CASVKTPRGLAGVHPAGDTQYF
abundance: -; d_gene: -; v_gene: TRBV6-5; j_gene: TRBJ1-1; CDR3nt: TGTGCCCTCGGACCGGGGATGAACACTGAAGCTTTCTTT; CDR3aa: CALGPGMNTEAFF
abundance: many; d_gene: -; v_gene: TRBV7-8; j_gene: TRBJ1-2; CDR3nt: TGTGCCAGCAGCTTAGCGCATGGAAACTATGGCTACACCTTC; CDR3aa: CASSLAHGNYGYTF
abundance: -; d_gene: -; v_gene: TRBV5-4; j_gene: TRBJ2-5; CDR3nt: TGTGCCAGCAGCTTTACCGGGACGGGCGAAGAGACCCAGTACTTC; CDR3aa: CASSFTGTGEETQYF
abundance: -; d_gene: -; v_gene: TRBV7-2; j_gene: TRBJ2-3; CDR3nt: TGTGCCAGCAGCCCTTTAAGGGGTACAGATACGCAGTATTTT; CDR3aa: CASSPLRGTDTQYF
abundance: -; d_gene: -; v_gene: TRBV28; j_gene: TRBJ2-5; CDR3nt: TGTGCCAGCAGTTTTGGTGGGCAATTCTACCAAGAGACCCAGTACTTC; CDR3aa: CASSFGGQFYQETQYF
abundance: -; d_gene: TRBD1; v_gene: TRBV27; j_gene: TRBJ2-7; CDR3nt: TGTGCCAGCAGGGGGGGACAGGGTTCGTCCGAGCAGTACTTC; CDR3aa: CASRGGQGSSEQYF
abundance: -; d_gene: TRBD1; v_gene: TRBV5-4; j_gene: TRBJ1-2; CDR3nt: TGTGCCAGCAGCTATGGACAGGGATTGGTGGAGGGCTACACCTTC; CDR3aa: CASSYGQGLVEGYTF
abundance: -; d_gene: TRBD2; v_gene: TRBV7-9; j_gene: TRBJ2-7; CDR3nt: TGTGCCAGCAGCTTAGCGACGAAACCTAGCGGCTACTCCTACGAGCAGTACTTC; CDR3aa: CASSLATKPSGYSYEQYF
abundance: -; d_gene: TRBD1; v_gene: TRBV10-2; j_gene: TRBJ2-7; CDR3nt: TGCGCCAGCAGCACAGGGGGCTTCCACGAGCAGTACTTC; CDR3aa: CASSTGGFHEQYF
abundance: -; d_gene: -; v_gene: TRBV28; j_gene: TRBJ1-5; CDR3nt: TGTGCCAGCAGTTCGGCCGGGCAGGAAACTCAGCCCCAGCATTTT; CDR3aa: CASSSAGQETQPQHF
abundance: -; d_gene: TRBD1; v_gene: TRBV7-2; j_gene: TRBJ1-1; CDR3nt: TGTGCCAGCAGATCACAGGGGATGAACACTGAAGCTTTCTTT; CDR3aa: CASRSQGMNTEAFF
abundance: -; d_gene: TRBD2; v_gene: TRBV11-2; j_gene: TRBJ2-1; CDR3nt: TGTGCCAGCACTCCCGGGGTGGGGGGGTACAATGAGCAGTTCTTC; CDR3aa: CASTPGVGGYNEQFF
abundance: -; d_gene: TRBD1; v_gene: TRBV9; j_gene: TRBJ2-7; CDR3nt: TGTGCCAGCAGCCCAGACCCCCGGGACAGGGAATCTCTGGAGCAGTACTTC; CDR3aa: CASSPDPRDRESLEQYF
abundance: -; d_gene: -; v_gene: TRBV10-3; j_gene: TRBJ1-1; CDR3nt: TGTGCCATCACCCCAAGGGAGAACACTGAAGCTTTCTTT; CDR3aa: CAITPRENTEAFF
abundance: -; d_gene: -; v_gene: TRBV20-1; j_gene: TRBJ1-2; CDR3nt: TGCAGCGCCGACGGGGCTCTTGGCTACACCTTC; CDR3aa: CSADGALGYTF
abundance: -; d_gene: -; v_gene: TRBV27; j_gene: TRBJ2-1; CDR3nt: TGTGCCAGCAGTCCGTTGGACAGATCCTTGACGAGCTCCTACAATGAGCAGTTCTTC; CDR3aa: CASSPLDRSLTSSYNEQFF
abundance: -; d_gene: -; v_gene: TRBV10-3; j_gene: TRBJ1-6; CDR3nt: TGTGCCATCAGTGAGTCTGGCCCAAAGTCACCCCTCCACTTT; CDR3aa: CAISESGPKSPLHF
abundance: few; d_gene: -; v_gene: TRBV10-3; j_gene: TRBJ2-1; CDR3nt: TGTGCCATCAGTGAGTCGACCTACAATGAGCAGTTCTTC; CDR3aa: CAISESTYNEQFF
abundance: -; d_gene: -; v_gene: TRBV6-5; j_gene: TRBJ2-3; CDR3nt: TGTGCCAGCAGTTACGGGGCACCAAGCACAGATACGCAGTATTTT; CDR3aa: CASSYGAPSTDTQYF
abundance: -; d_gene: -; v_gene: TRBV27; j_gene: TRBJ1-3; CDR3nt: TGTGCCAGCAGTCCCTCTAGGGGCATAAACACCATATATTTT; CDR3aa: CASSPSRGINTIYF
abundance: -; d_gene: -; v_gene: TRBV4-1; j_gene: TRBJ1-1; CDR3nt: TGCGCCAGCAGCCAAGCTGGGGGTATAAACACTGAAGCTTTCTTT; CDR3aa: CASSQAGGINTEAFF
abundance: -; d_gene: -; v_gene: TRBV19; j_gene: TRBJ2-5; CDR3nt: TGTGCCAGTAGTATAGCGGGGCCGGGACTCCAAGAGACCCAGTACTTC; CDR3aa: CASSIAGPGLQETQYF
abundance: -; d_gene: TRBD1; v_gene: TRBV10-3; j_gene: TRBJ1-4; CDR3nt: TGTGCCACACGACAGGGAGCAACTAATGAAAAACTGTTTTTT; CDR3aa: CATRQGATNEKLFF
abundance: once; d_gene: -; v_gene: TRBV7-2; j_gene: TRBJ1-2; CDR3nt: TGTGCCAGCAGCTTAGCGGTAGGAGGCTATGGCTACACCTTC; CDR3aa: CASSLAVGGYGYTF
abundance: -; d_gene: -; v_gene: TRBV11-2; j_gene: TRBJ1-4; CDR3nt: TGTGCCAGCAGCTTGGCCGTGATCGGAAAACTGTTTTTT; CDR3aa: CASSLAVIGKLFF
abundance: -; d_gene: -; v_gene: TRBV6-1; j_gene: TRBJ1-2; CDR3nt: TGTGCCAGCAGTGAATGGACAGCAAACTATGGCTACACCTTC; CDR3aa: CASSEWTANYGYTF
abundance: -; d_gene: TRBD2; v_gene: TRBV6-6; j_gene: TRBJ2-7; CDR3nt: TGTGCCAGCAGACCCCGCCGACTAGCGGGGAGTGACGAGCAGTACTTC; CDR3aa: CASRPRRLAGSDEQYF
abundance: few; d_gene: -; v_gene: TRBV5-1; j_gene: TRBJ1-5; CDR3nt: TGCGCCAGCAGCTTGGAGCCCAATCAGCCCCAGCATTTT; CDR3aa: CASSLEPNQPQHF
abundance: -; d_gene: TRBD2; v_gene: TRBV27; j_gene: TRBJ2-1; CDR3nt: TGTGCCAGCAGCTCCCTGGGACTAGCGGGAGATCGGCAGTTCTTC; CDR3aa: CASSSLGLAGDRQFF
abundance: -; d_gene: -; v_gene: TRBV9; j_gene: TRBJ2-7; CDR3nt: TGTGCCAGCAGCGTAGTTGGAGGGGACGAGCAGTACTTC; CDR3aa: CASSVVGGDEQYF